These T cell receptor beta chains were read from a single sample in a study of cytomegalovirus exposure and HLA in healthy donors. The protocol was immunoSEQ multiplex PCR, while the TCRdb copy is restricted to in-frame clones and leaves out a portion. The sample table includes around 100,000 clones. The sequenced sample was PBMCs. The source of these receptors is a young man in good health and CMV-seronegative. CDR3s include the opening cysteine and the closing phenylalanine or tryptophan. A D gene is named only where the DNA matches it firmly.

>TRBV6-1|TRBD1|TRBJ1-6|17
CASSELQGASYNSPLHF
TGTGCCAGCAGTGAACTACAGGGGGCCTCCTATAATTCACCCCTCCACTTT
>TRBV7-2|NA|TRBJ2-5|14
CASSLSNIQETQYF
TGTGCCAGCAGCTTATCTAATATCCAAGAGACCCAGTACTTC
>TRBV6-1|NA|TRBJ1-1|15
CASTDWGGSNTEAFF
TGTGCCAGCACCGACTGGGGGGGGTCGAACACTGAAGCTTTCTTT
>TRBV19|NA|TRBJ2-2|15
CASRETGTATGELFF
TGTGCCAGTAGGGAGACAGGGACTGCCACCGGGGAGCTGTTTTTT
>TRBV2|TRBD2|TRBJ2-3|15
CASSELAGRGDTQYF
TGTGCCAGCAGTGAGCTAGCGGGGAGGGGAGATACGCAGTATTTT
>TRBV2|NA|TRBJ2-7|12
CASSALSYEQYF
TGTGCCAGCAGTGCCCTTTCCTACGAGCAGTACTTC
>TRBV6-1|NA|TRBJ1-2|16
CASSDYDRLTNYGYTF
TGTGCCAGCAGTGATTACGACAGGCTAACTAACTATGGCTACACCTTC
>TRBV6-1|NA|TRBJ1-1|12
CASRRVYTEAFF
TGTGCCAGCAGAAGAGTGTACACTGAAGCTTTCTTT
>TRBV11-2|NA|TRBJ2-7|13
CASSISRVYEQYF
TGTGCCAGCAGCATTTCCAGGGTCTACGAGCAGTACTTC
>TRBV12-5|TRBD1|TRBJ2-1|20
CASGLGTTTGTGFAYNEQFF
TGTGCTAGTGGTTTGGGGACAACGACCGGGACAGGGTTCGCCTACAATGAGCAGTTCTTC
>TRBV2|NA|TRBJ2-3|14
CASSVIGSTDTQYF
TGTGCCAGCAGTGTGATCGGGAGCACAGATACGCAGTATTTT
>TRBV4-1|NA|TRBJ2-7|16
CASSPFKTGYSYEQYF
TGCGCCAGCAGCCCCTTTAAGACAGGTTACTCCTACGAGCAGTACTTC
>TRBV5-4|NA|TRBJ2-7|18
CASSSQYRRGKIPYEQYF
TGTGCCAGCAGCTCTCAATATAGGAGGGGAAAAATACCCTACGAGCAGTACTTC
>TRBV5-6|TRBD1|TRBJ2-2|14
CASRPGTGTGELFF
TGTGCCAGCAGGCCCGGGACAGGGACCGGGGAGCTGTTTTTT